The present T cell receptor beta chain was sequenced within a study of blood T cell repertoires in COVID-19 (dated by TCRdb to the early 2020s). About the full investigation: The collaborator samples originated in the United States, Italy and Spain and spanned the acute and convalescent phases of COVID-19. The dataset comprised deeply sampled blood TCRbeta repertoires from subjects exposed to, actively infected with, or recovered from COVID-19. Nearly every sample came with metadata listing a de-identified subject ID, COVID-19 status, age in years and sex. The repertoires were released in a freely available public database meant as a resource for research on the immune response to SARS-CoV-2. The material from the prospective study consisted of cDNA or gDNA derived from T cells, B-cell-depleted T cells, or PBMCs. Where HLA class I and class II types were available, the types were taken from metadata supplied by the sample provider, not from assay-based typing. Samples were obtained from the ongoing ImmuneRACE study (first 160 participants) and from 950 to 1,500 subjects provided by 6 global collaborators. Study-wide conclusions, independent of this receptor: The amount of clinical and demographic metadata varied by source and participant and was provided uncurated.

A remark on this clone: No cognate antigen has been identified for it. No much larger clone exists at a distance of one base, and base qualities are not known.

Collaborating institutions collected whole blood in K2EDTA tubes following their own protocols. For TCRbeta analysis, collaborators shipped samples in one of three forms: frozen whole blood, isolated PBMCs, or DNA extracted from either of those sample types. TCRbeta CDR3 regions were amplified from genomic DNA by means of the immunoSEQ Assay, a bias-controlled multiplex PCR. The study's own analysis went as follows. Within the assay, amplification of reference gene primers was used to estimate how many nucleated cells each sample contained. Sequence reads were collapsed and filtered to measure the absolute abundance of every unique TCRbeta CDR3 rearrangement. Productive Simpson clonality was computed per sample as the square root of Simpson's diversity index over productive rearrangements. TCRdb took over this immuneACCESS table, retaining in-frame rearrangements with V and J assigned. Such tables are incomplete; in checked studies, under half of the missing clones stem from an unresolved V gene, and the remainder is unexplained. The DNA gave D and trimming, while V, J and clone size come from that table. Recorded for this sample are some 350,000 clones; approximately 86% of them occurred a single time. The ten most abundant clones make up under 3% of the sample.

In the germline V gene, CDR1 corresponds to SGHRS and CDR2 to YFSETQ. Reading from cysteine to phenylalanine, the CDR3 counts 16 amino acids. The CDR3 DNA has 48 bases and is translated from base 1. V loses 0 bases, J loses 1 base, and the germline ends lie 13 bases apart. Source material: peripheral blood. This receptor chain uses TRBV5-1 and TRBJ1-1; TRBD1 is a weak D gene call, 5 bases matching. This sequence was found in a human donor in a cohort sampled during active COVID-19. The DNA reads TGCGCCAGCAGCTTGGCTCGGAGGGGACCGAACACTGAAGCTTTCTTT. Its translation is CASSLARRGPNTEAFF.